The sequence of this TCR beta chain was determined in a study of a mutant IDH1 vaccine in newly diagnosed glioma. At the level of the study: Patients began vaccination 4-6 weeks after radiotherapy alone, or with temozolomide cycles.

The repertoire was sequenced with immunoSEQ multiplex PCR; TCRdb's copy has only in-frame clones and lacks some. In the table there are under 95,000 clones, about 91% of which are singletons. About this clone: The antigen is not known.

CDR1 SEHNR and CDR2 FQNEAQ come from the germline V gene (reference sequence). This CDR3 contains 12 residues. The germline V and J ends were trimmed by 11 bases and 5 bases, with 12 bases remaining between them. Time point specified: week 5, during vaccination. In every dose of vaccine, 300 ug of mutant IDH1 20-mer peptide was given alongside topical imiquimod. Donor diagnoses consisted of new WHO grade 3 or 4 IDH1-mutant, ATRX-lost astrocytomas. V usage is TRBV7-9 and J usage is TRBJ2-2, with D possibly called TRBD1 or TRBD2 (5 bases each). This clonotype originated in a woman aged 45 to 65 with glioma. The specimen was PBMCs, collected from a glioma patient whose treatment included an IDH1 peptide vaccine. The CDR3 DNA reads TGTGCCCCGGGCAGGGAGACCGGGGAGCTGTTTTTT. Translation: CAPGRETGELFF. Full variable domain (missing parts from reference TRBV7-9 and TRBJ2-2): DTGVSQNPRHKITKRGQNVTFRCDPISEHNRLYWYRQTLGQGPEFLTYFQNEAQLEKSRLLSDRFSAERPKGSFSTLEIQRTEQGDSAMYLCAPGRETGELFFGEGSRLTVL.